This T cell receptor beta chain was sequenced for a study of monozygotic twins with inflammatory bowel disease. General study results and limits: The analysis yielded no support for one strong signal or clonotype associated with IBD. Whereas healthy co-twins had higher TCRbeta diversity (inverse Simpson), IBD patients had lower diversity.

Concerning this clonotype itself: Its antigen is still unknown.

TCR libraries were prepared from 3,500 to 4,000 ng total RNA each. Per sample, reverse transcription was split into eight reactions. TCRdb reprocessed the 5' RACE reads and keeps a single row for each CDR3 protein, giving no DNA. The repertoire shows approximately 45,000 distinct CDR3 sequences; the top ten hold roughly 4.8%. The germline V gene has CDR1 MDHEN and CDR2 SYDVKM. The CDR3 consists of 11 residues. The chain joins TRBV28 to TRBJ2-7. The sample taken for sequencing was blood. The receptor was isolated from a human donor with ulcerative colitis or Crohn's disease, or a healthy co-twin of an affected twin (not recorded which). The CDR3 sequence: CASSLYYEQYF.